These T cell receptor beta chains were read from a single sample in a study of PD-L1 blockade in urothelial cancer. The method was immunoSEQ multiplex PCR; TCRdb's version includes in-frame clones alone and lacks a portion of them. The table records roughly 20,000 clones, approximately 86% of them present only once. Specimen: PBMCs, collected around atezolizumab (anti-PD-L1) treatment. Receptors were obtained from a middle-aged man with urothelial cancer. Each CDR3 is given with its conserved first and last residue. The order of the fields is V gene, clone size, J gene, D gene, CDR3 protein, CDR3 DNA. The D gene is left open where the match is weak. Clone size is shown for a subset of rows, as once, few, many or a class of expanded clone.

TRBV10-1	NA	TRBJ2-7	TRBD1	CASSDWTGASYEQYF	TGCGCCAGCAGTGACTGGACAGGAGCCTCCTACGAGCAGTACTTC
TRBV27	NA	TRBJ2-7	NA	CASRSVYYEQYF	TGTGCCAGCAGGTCCGTTTACTACGAGCAGTACTTC
TRBV18	NA	TRBJ1-5	TRBD1	CASSPLTTGDQPQHF	TGTGCCAGCTCACCCCTAACGACAGGGGATCAGCCCCAGCATTTT
TRBV2	NA	TRBJ2-7	NA	CASSVAGPYEQYF	TGTGCCAGCAGTGTTGCAGGGCCCTACGAGCAGTACTTC
TRBV29-1	NA	TRBJ2-7	TRBD1	CSVRTGQGSTEQYF	TGCAGCGTCCGTACGGGACAGGGGTCGACTGAACAGTACTTC
TRBV21-1	NA	TRBJ2-2	NA	CASSKGSEKNVPGELFF	TGTGCCAGCAGCAAAGGCTCCGAGAAAAACGTACCAGGGGAGCTGTTTTTT
TRBV7-9	NA	TRBJ2-3	TRBD2	CASPRGGTDTQYF	TGTGCCAGCCCTCGGGGGGGCACAGATACGCAGTATTTT
TRBV7-8	NA	TRBJ2-5	TRBD2	CASSLARGGVKETQYF	TGTGCCAGCAGCTTAGCTCGCGGGGGGGTAAAAGAGACCCAGTACTTC
TRBV18	NA	TRBJ2-7	NA	CASSPTRLSYEQYF	TGTGCCAGCTCACCTACGCGGCTTTCCTACGAGCAGTACTTC
TRBV10-3	NA	TRBJ2-5	TRBD2	CAISTTSGAGTQYF	TGTGCCATCAGCACGACTAGCGGGGCGGGGACCCAGTACTTC
TRBV21-1	NA	TRBJ1-6	NA	CASSKINPGLKSSYNSPLHF	TGTGCCAGCAGCAAAATAAACCCGGGACTCAAGAGCTCCTATAATTCACCCCTCCACTTT
TRBV30	NA	TRBJ2-6	TRBD1	CAWRGGQGAREARGTGANVLTF	TGTGCCTGGAGGGGGGGACAGGGGGCGAGGGAGGCACGGGGGACGGGGGCCAACGTCCTGACTTTC
TRBV7-9	few	TRBJ2-7	NA	CASSLFSGGSYEQYF	TGTGCCAGCAGCTTATTTAGCGGAGGGTCCTACGAGCAGTACTTC
TRBV7-7	NA	TRBJ1-1	TRBD1	CASSSDRGKTEAFF	TGTGCTAGCAGCTCAGACAGGGGCAAGACTGAAGCTTTCTTT
TRBV11-3	NA	TRBJ2-1	TRBD1	CASSPTGGYNEQFF	TGTGCCAGCAGCCCGACAGGGGGGTACAATGAGCAGTTCTTC
TRBV5-6	NA	TRBJ2-4	NA	CASSKQLATKNIQYF	TGTGCCAGCAGCAAACAGCTAGCTACCAAAAACATTCAGTACTTC
TRBV11-2	once	TRBJ1-6	NA	CASSGRVGSNSPLHF	TGTGCCAGCAGCGGCAGGGTGGGTAGTAATTCACCCCTCCACTTT
TRBV5-1	NA	TRBJ2-6	NA	CASGSQSRANVLTF	TGCGCCAGCGGTTCACAAAGTCGGGCCAACGTCCTGACTTTC
TRBV4-1	few	TRBJ1-6	TRBD1	CASSQRGTAATNSPLHF	TGCGCCAGCAGCCAGAGGGGGACAGCCGCAACAAATTCACCCCTCCACTTT
TRBV27	NA	TRBJ2-4	NA	CTSSSPGFLAKNIQYF	TGTACCAGCAGTTCTCCAGGCTTTCTAGCCAAAAACATTCAGTACTTC
TRBV30	NA	TRBJ2-1	TRBD2	CAWRERGGRYEQFF	TGTGCCTGGAGGGAGCGGGGGGGCCGCTATGAGCAGTTCTTC
TRBV28	NA	TRBJ2-2	NA	CARGCGTGELFF	TGTGCCAGGGGGTGCGGGACCGGGGAGCTGTTTTTT
TRBV25-1	NA	TRBJ2-1	TRBD2	CASSETSGRALNEQFF	TGTGCCAGCAGTGAAACGAGCGGGAGGGCCTTGAATGAGCAGTTCTTC
TRBV6-5	NA	TRBJ2-1	TRBD2	CASSSPGLAGNEQFF	TGTGCCAGCAGCTCGCCGGGACTAGCGGGCAATGAGCAGTTCTTC
TRBV6-6	few	TRBJ1-2	NA	CASSQTGNYGYTF	TGTGCCAGCAGTCAAACAGGGAACTATGGCTACACCTTC
TRBV29-1	once	TRBJ2-7	TRBD1	CSVVLWQGAATNYEQYF	TGCAGCGTTGTCCTCTGGCAGGGGGCCGCGACCAACTACGAGCAGTACTTC